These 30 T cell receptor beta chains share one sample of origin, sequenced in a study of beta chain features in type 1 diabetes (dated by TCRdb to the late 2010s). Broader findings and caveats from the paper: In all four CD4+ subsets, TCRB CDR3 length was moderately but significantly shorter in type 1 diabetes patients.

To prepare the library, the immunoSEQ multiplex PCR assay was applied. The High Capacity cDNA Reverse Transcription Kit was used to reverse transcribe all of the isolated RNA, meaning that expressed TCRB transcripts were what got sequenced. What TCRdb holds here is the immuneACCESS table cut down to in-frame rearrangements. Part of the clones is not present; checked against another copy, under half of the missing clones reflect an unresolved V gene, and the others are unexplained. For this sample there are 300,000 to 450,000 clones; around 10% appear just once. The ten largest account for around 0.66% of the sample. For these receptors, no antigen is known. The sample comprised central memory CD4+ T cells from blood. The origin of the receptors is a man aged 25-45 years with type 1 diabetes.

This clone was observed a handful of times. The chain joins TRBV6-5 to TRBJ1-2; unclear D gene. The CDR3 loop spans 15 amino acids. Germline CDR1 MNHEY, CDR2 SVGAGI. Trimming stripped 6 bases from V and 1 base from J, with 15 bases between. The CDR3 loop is CASSHRSSSNYGYTF. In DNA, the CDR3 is TGTGCCAGCAGCCACCGATCTTCGAGTAACTATGGCTACACCTTC.

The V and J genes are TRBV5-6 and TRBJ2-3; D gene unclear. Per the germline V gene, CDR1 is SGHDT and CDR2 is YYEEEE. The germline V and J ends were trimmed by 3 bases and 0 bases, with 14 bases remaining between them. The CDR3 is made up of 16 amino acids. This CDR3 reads CASSSASTLSTDTQYF. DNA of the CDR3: TGTGCCAGCAGCTCCGCGAGTACCCTAAGCACAGATACGCAGTATTTT.

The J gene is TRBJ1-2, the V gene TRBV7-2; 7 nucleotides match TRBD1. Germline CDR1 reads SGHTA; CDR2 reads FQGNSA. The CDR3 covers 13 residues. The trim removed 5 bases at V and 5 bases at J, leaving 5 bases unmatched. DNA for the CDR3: TGTGCCAGCAGCCCCCGACAGGGTTATGGCTACACCTTC. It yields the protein CASSPRQGYGYTF.

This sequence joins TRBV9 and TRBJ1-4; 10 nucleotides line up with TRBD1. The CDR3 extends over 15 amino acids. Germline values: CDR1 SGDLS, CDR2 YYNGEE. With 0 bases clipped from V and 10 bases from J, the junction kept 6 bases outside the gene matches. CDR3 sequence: CASSVDWDRGGKLFF. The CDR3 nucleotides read TGTGCCAGCAGCGTAGATTGGGACAGGGGAGGAAAACTGTTTTTT.

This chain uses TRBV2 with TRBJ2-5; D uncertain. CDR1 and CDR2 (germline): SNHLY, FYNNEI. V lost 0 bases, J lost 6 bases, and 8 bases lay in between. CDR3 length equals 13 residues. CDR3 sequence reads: CASSEAGSKTQYF. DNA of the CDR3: TGTGCCAGCAGTGAAGCAGGGTCCAAGACCCAGTACTTC.

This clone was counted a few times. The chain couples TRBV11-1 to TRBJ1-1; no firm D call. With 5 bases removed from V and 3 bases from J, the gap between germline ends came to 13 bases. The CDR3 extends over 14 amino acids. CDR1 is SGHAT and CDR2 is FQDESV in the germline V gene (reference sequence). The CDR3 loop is CASSVKRIHTEAFF. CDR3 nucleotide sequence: TGTGCCAGCAGCGTAAAACGGATACACACTGAAGCTTTCTTT.

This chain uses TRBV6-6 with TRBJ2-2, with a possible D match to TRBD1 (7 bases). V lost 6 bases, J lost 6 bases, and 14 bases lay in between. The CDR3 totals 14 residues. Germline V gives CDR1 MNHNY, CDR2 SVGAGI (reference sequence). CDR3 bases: TGTGCCAGCAGGGAGGGGGCGGGCCCCGGGGAGCTGTTTTTT. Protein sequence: CASREGAGPGELFF.

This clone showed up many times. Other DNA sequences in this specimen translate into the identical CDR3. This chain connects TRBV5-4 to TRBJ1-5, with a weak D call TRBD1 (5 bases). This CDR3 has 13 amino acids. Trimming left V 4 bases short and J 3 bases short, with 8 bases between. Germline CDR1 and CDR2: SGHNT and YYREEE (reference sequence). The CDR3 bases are TGTGCCAGCAGCCCAGGGCTCAATCAGCCCCAGCATTTT. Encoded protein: CASSPGLNQPQHF.

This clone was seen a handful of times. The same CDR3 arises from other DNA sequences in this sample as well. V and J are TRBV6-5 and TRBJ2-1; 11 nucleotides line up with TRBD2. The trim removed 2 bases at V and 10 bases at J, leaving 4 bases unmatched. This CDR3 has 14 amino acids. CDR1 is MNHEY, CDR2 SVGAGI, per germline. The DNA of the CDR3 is TGTGCCAGCAGTTACGGGCTAGCGGGAGGAGAGCAGTTCTTC. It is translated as CASSYGLAGGEQFF.

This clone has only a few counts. The CDR3 reads CASTGGADTQYF. In DNA form, the CDR3 reads TGTGCCAGCACAGGGGGCGCAGATACGCAGTATTTT. V gene TRBV6-1 combines with J gene TRBJ2-3; TRBD1 matches at 8 bases. J lost 4 bases, V lost 7 bases, and 1 base had no gene match. The CDR3 consists of 12 residues. The germline gives CDR1 MNHNS, CDR2 SASEGT.

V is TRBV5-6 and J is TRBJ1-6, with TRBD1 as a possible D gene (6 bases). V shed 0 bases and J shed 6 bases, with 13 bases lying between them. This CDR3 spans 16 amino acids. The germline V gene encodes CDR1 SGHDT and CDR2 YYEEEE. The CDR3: CASSLATGGGNSPLHF. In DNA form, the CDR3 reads TGTGCCAGCAGCTTGGCTACGGGGGGCGGTAATTCACCCCTCCACTTT.

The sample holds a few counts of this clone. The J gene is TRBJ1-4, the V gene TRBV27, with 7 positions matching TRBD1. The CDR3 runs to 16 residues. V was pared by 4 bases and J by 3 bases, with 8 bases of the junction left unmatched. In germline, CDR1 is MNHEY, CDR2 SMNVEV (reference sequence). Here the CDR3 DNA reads TGTGCCAGCAGTTCCCATCGACAGGGCCCTAATGAAAAACTGTTTTTT. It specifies CASSSHRQGPNEKLFF. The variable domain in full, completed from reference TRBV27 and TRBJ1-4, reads EAQVTQNPRYLITVTGKKLTVTCSQNMNHEYMSWYRQDPGLGLRQIYYSMNVEVTDKGDVPEGYKVSRKEKRNFPLILESPSPNQTSLYFCASSSHRQGPNEKLFFGSGTQLSVL.

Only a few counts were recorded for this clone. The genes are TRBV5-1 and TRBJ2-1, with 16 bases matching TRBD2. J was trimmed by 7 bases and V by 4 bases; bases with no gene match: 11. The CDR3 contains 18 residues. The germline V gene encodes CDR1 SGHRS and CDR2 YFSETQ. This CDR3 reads CASSPPGTSGRAGNEQFF. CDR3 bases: TGCGCCAGCAGCCCCCCCGGGACTAGCGGGAGGGCCGGAAATGAGCAGTTCTTC.

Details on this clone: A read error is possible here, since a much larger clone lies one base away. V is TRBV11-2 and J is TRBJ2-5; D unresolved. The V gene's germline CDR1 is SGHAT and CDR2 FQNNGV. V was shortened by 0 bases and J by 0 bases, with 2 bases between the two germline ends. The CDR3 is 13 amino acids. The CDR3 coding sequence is TGTGCCAGCAGCTTAGACCACCAAGAGACCCAGTACTTC. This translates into CASSLDHQETQYF.

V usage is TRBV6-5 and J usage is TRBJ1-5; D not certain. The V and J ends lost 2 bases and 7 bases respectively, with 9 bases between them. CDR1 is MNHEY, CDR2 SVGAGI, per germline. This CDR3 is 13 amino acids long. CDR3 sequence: CASSYDGKQPQHF. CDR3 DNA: TGTGCCAGCAGTTACGATGGGAAGCAGCCCCAGCATTTT.

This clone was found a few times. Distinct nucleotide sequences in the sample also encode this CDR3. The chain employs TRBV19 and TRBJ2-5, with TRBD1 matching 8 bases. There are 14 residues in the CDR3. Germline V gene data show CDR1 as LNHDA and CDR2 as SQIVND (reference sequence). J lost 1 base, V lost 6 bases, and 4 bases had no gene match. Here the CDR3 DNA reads TGTGCCAGTAGATCCGACAGGGGCCAAGAGACCCAGTACTTC. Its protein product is CASRSDRGQETQYF.

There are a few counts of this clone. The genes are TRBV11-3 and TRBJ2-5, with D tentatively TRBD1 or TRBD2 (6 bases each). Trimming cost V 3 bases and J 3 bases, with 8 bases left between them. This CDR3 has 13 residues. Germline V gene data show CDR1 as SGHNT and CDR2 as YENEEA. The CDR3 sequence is CASSFGGEETQYF. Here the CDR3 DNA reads TGTGCCAGCAGCTTCGGGGGCGAAGAGACCCAGTACTTC.

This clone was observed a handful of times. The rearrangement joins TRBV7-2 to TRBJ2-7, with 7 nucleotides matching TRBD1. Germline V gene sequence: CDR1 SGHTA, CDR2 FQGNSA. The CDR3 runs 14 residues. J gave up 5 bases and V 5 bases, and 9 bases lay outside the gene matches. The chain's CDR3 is CASSRGGLSHEQYF. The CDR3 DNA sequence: TGTGCCAGCAGCCGAGGGGGCTTAAGTCACGAGCAGTACTTC.

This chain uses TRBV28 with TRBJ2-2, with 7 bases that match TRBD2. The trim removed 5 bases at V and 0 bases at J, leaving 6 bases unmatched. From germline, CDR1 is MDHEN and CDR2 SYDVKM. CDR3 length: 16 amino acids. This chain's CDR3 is CASSQLAASNTGELFF. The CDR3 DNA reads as TGTGCCAGCAGTCAGCTAGCGGCATCGAACACCGGGGAGCTGTTTTTT.

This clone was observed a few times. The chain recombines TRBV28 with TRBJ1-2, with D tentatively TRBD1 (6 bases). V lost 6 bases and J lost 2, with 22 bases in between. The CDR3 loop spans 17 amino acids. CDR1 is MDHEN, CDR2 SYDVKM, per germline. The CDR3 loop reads CASSLSPSGQLNYGYTF. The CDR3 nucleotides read TGTGCCAGCAGCCTAAGCCCTTCTGGACAGTTAAACTATGGCTACACCTTC.

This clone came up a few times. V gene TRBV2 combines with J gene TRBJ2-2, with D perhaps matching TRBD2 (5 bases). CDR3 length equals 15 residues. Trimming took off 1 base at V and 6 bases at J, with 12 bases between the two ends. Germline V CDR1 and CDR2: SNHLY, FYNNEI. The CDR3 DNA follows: TGTGCCAGCAGTGAAGTCGGGCCACTAGCCGGGGAGCTGTTTTTT. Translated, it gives CASSEVGPLAGELFF.

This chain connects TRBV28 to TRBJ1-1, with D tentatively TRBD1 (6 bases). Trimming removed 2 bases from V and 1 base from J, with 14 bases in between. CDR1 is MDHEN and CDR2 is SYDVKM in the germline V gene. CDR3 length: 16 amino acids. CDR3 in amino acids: CASSLLFGRGNTEAFF. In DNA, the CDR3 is TGTGCCAGCAGTTTACTTTTCGGCAGGGGGAACACTGAAGCTTTCTTT. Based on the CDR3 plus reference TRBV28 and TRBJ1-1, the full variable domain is DVKVTQSSRYLVKRTGEKVFLECVQDMDHENMFWYRQDPGLGLRLIYFSYDVKMKEKGDIPEGYSVSREKKERFSLILESASTNQTSMYLCASSLLFGRGNTEAFFGQGTRLTVV.

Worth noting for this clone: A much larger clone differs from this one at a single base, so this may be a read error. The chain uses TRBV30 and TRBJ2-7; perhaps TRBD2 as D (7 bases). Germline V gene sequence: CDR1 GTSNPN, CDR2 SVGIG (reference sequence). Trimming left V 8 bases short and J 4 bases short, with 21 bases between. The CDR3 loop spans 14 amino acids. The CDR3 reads CAGRSERGGYEQYF. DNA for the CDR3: TGTGCCGGGCGGTCGGAGAGGGGGGGATACGAGCAGTACTTC.

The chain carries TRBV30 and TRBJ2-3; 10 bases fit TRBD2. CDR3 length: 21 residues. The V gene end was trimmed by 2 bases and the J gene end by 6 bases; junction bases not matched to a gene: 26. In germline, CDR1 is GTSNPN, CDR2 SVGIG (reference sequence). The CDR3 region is CAWSRPRGLAKRPPSGDTQYF. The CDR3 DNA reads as TGTGCCTGGAGTCGGCCGAGGGGACTAGCGAAAAGACCTCCCTCCGGGGATACGCAGTATTTT.

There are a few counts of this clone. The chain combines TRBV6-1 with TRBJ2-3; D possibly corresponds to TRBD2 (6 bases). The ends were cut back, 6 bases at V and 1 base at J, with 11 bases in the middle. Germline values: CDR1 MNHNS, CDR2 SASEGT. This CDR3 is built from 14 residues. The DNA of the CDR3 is TGTGCCAGCAGCCCCGGAGGGGGCACAGATACGCAGTATTTT. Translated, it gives CASSPGGGTDTQYF.

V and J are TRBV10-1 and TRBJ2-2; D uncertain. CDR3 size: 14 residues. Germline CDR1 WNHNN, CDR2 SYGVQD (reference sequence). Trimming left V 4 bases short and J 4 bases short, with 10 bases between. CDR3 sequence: CASSVSRSTGELFF. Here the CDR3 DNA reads TGCGCCAGCAGTGTCTCTCGGTCCACCGGGGAGCTGTTTTTT.

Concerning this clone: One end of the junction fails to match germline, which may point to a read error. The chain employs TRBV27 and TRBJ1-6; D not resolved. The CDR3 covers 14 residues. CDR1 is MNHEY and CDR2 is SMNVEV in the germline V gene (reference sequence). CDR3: CASSLVGYSSPLHF. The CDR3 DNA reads TGTGCCAGCAGTTTAGTGGGGTATAGTTCACCCCTCCACTTT.

The CDR3, as DNA: TGTGCCAGCAGCTTTAGCGGGAGTTATACAGATACGCAGTATTTT. Encoded protein: CASSFSGSYTDTQYF. V usage is TRBV5-4 and J usage is TRBJ2-3; 9 bases are shared with TRBD2. V was pared by 2 bases and J by 3 bases, with 4 bases of the junction left unmatched. CDR1 is SGHNT and CDR2 is YYREEE in the germline V gene (reference sequence). This CDR3 is built from 15 residues.

CDR3 protein: CAIRGSGQGEQYF. For the CDR3, the DNA is TGTGCCATCAGGGGCTCCGGACAGGGCGAGCAGTACTTC. The rearrangement joins TRBV10-3 to TRBJ2-7; 8 nucleotides line up with TRBD1. The CDR3 extends over 13 amino acids. Trimming at V came to 6 bases and at J to 6 bases, leaving 7 bases not matched to a gene. Germline CDR1 ENHRY, CDR2 SYGVKD.

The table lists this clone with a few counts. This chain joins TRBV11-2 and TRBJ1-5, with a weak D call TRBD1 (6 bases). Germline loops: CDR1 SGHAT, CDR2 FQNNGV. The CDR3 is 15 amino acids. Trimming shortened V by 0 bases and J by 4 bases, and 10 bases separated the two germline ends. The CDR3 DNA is TGTGCCAGCAGCTTAGACGAAGGGGGAAATCAGCCCCAGCATTTT. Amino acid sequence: CASSLDEGGNQPQHF.